The rows below give T cell receptor beta chains drawn from one sample of a study of PD-1 blockade in classical Hodgkin lymphoma. Assay used: immunoSEQ multiplex PCR; TCRdb lists only in-frame clones, some missing. The sample carries about 40,000 clones, 75% to 90% recorded once. The source was peripheral blood mononuclear cells (PBMCs), collected at baseline. The receptors shown here come from a human donor with classical Hodgkin lymphoma. Each CDR3 is given with its conserved first and last residue. Each record gives: V gene, J gene, clone size, D gene, CDR3 protein, CDR3 DNA. A D gene is named only where the DNA matches it firmly. Clone size appears in some rows only: once, few, many, or a class for an expanded clone.

v_call: TRBV19
j_call: TRBJ1-1
clone_size: -
d_call: -
cdr3_aa: CASSEQKNTEAFF
cdr3_nt: TGTGCCAGTAGTGAACAGAAGAACACTGAAGCTTTCTTT

v_call: TRBV21-1
j_call: TRBJ1-4
clone_size: -
d_call: -
cdr3_aa: CASSRFATNEKLFF
cdr3_nt: TGTGCCAGCAGCAGATTTGCAACTAATGAAAAACTGTTTTTT

v_call: TRBV4-2
j_call: TRBJ2-2
clone_size: -
d_call: -
cdr3_aa: CASSQAAAGELFF
cdr3_nt: TGTGCCAGCAGCCAAGCGGCAGCCGGGGAGCTGTTTTTT

v_call: TRBV6-5
j_call: TRBJ1-5
clone_size: -
d_call: -
cdr3_aa: CASSYSPNQPQHF
cdr3_nt: TGTGCCAGCAGTTACTCCCCCAATCAGCCCCAGCATTTT

v_call: TRBV27
j_call: TRBJ2-1
clone_size: -
d_call: -
cdr3_aa: CASSVDHSYNEQFF
cdr3_nt: TGTGCCAGCAGTGTGGACCACTCCTACAATGAGCAGTTCTTC

v_call: TRBV6-6
j_call: TRBJ1-3
clone_size: -
d_call: -
cdr3_aa: CASSYGRGGNTIYF
cdr3_nt: TGTGCCAGCAGTTACGGCAGGGGCGGAAACACCATATATTTT

v_call: TRBV19
j_call: TRBJ1-4
clone_size: -
d_call: -
cdr3_aa: CASTEAATNEKLFF
cdr3_nt: TGTGCCAGTACCGAGGCAGCAACTAATGAAAAACTGTTTTTT

v_call: TRBV28
j_call: TRBJ2-5
clone_size: -
d_call: -
cdr3_aa: CASSLEWGVGLETQYF
cdr3_nt: TGTGCCAGCAGTTTAGAGTGGGGGGTCGGGTTGGAGACCCAGTACTTC

v_call: TRBV5-5
j_call: TRBJ2-1
clone_size: -
d_call: TRBD1
cdr3_aa: CASSFESGQSYNEQFF
cdr3_nt: TGTGCCAGCAGCTTCGAGTCGGGACAGTCCTACAATGAGCAGTTCTTC

v_call: TRBV6-6
j_call: TRBJ1-6
clone_size: -
d_call: -
cdr3_aa: CASSYIANSPLHF
cdr3_nt: TGTGCCAGCAGTTATATTGCGAATTCACCCCTCCACTTT

v_call: TRBV6-5
j_call: TRBJ2-3
clone_size: -
d_call: -
cdr3_aa: CASSYSGRITDTQYF
cdr3_nt: TGTGCCAGCAGTTACTCGGGCAGGATCACAGATACGCAGTATTTT

v_call: TRBV29-1
j_call: TRBJ1-2
clone_size: -
d_call: -
cdr3_aa: CSVGQTITNYGYTF
cdr3_nt: TGCAGCGTGGGCCAGACAATTACTAACTATGGCTACACCTTC

v_call: TRBV6-5
j_call: TRBJ2-3
clone_size: -
d_call: -
cdr3_aa: CASSYSRGASTDTQYF
cdr3_nt: TGTGCCAGCAGTTACTCGCGCGGGGCTAGCACAGATACGCAGTATTTT

v_call: TRBV29-1
j_call: TRBJ2-7
clone_size: -
d_call: TRBD1
cdr3_aa: CSVGKDRLNYEQYF
cdr3_nt: TGCAGCGTTGGTAAGGACAGGTTGAACTACGAGCAGTACTTC

v_call: TRBV7-9
j_call: TRBJ1-2
clone_size: -
d_call: -
cdr3_aa: CASSLSYGYTF
cdr3_nt: TGTGCCAGCAGCTTGAGCTATGGCTACACCTTC

v_call: TRBV2
j_call: TRBJ1-5
clone_size: -
d_call: -
cdr3_aa: CASSELENQPQHF
cdr3_nt: TGTGCCAGCAGTGAGTTGGAGAATCAGCCCCAGCATTTT

v_call: TRBV9
j_call: TRBJ1-1
clone_size: medium-sized
d_call: -
cdr3_aa: CASSPLRASTEAFF
cdr3_nt: TGTGCCAGCAGCCCCCTGAGGGCGAGCACTGAAGCTTTCTTT

v_call: TRBV5-1
j_call: TRBJ1-3
clone_size: -
d_call: -
cdr3_aa: CASSLGRGTGNTIYF
cdr3_nt: TGCGCCAGCAGCTTGGGGCGGGGGACTGGAAACACCATATATTTT

v_call: TRBV7-8
j_call: TRBJ2-3
clone_size: -
d_call: -
cdr3_aa: CASSLMGGTTDTQYF
cdr3_nt: TGTGCCAGCAGCTTAATGGGAGGTACGACAGATACGCAGTATTTT

v_call: TRBV11-2
j_call: TRBJ2-7
clone_size: -
d_call: -
cdr3_aa: CASSLGLTYEQYF
cdr3_nt: TGTGCCAGCAGCTTAGGGTTAACCTACGAGCAGTACTTC

v_call: TRBV4-2
j_call: TRBJ2-7
clone_size: -
d_call: TRBD2
cdr3_aa: CASSPGTSGRVYEQYF
cdr3_nt: TGTGCCAGCAGCCCCGGGACTAGCGGGAGGGTATACGAGCAGTACTTC

v_call: TRBV5-4
j_call: TRBJ2-5
clone_size: -
d_call: TRBD1
cdr3_aa: CASSADGTGVETQYF
cdr3_nt: TGTGCCAGCAGCGCTGACGGGACAGGGGTCGAGACCCAGTACTTC

v_call: TRBV5-1
j_call: TRBJ1-1
clone_size: -
d_call: -
cdr3_aa: CASSLGQENTEAFF
cdr3_nt: TGCGCCAGCAGCTTGGGACAAGAGAACACTGAAGCTTTCTTT

v_call: TRBV7-9
j_call: TRBJ1-1
clone_size: -
d_call: TRBD1
cdr3_aa: CASSQGGLTEAFF
cdr3_nt: TGTGCCAGCAGTCAAGGGGGCTTAACTGAAGCTTTCTTT

v_call: TRBV6-4
j_call: TRBJ1-6
clone_size: -
d_call: TRBD1
cdr3_aa: CASSGGTGDSPLHF
cdr3_nt: TGTGCCAGCAGTGGGGGGACAGGCGATTCACCCCTCCACTTT

v_call: TRBV9
j_call: TRBJ1-2
clone_size: -
d_call: TRBD1
cdr3_aa: CASSVGRDRGYGYTF
cdr3_nt: TGTGCCAGCAGCGTAGGACGGGACAGGGGCTATGGCTACACCTTC

v_call: TRBV2
j_call: TRBJ2-5
clone_size: -
d_call: -
cdr3_aa: CASELLGGAEETQYF
cdr3_nt: TGTGCCAGCGAACTCCTGGGGGGGGCTGAAGAGACCCAGTACTTC

v_call: TRBV13
j_call: TRBJ2-1
clone_size: -
d_call: -
cdr3_aa: CASSPLGGERDEQFF
cdr3_nt: TGTGCCAGCAGCCCCCTCGGGGGAGAACGGGATGAGCAGTTCTTC

v_call: TRBV5-1
j_call: TRBJ2-3
clone_size: -
d_call: TRBD2
cdr3_aa: CASSPPAGVADTQYF
cdr3_nt: TGCGCCAGCAGCCCCCCAGCGGGAGTGGCAGATACGCAGTATTTT

v_call: TRBV12-2
j_call: TRBJ2-2
clone_size: -
d_call: -
cdr3_aa: CASRRIQSGTSVTGELFF
cdr3_nt: TGTGCAAGTCGCCGTATTCAGTCGGGGACTAGCGTTACCGGGGAGCTGTTTTTT

v_call: TRBV11-2
j_call: TRBJ2-7
clone_size: -
d_call: TRBD1
cdr3_aa: CASSLRTGGGEQYF
cdr3_nt: TGTGCCAGCAGCTTAAGGACAGGGGGTGGGGAGCAGTACTTC

v_call: TRBV27
j_call: TRBJ2-7
clone_size: -
d_call: TRBD2
cdr3_aa: CASSLRPSGSNYEQYF
cdr3_nt: TGTGCCAGCAGTTTAAGGCCTAGCGGGAGCAACTACGAGCAGTACTTC

v_call: TRBV5-6
j_call: TRBJ1-2
clone_size: -
d_call: -
cdr3_aa: CASSTETVPYGYTF
cdr3_nt: TGTGCCAGCAGCACTGAGACAGTTCCCTATGGCTACACCTTC

v_call: TRBV11-2
j_call: TRBJ2-7
clone_size: once
d_call: TRBD1
cdr3_aa: CASSSPRDRVFEGPYEQYF
cdr3_nt: TGTGCCAGCAGCTCGCCGAGGGACAGGGTATTCGAGGGACCCTACGAGCAGTACTTC

v_call: TRBV10-3
j_call: TRBJ1-6
clone_size: -
d_call: -
cdr3_aa: CAISQGSQMGQNSPLHF
cdr3_nt: TGTGCCATCTCTCAGGGTTCTCAGATGGGTCAAAATTCACCCCTCCACTTT

v_call: TRBV19
j_call: TRBJ2-3
clone_size: -
d_call: -
cdr3_aa: CASSMTLGQMFTDTQYF
cdr3_nt: TGTGCCAGTAGTATGACCCTGGGGCAGATGTTCACAGATACGCAGTATTTT

v_call: TRBV10-3
j_call: TRBJ1-5
clone_size: -
d_call: TRBD1
cdr3_aa: CAISELGTGSQPQHF
cdr3_nt: TGTGCCATCAGTGAATTAGGGACAGGAAGTCAGCCCCAGCATTTT

v_call: TRBV7-6
j_call: TRBJ1-5
clone_size: -
d_call: -
cdr3_aa: CASSQTPGAGNQPQHF
cdr3_nt: TGTGCCAGCAGCCAAACACCGGGGGCCGGTAATCAGCCCCAGCATTTT

v_call: TRBV9
j_call: TRBJ1-2
clone_size: -
d_call: TRBD1
cdr3_aa: CASSVVGTDYGYTF
cdr3_nt: TGTGCCAGCAGCGTAGTGGGGACAGACTATGGCTACACCTTC

v_call: TRBV5-1
j_call: TRBJ2-1
clone_size: -
d_call: -
cdr3_aa: CASSFSPRSSNEQFF
cdr3_nt: TGCGCCAGCAGCTTCTCGCCCCGGTCCTCCAATGAGCAGTTCTTC

v_call: TRBV19
j_call: TRBJ1-1
clone_size: -
d_call: -
cdr3_aa: CATTTTGVLAFF
cdr3_nt: TGTGCCACCACGACCACCGGAGTTCTGGCTTTCTTT

v_call: TRBV4-2
j_call: TRBJ1-6
clone_size: -
d_call: -
cdr3_aa: CASSQEGPGNSPLHF
cdr3_nt: TGTGCCAGCAGCCAAGAAGGACCTGGCAATTCACCCCTCCACTTT

v_call: TRBV6-5
j_call: TRBJ1-2
clone_size: -
d_call: TRBD1
cdr3_aa: CASSYSGTGNGYTF
cdr3_nt: TGTGCCAGCAGTTATTCCGGGACAGGCAATGGCTACACCTTC

v_call: TRBV5-1
j_call: TRBJ2-1
clone_size: -
d_call: TRBD2
cdr3_aa: CASSGYGTSGGPYNEQFF
cdr3_nt: TGCGCCAGCAGCGGGTACGGGACTAGCGGGGGGCCATACAATGAGCAGTTCTTC

v_call: TRBV7-6
j_call: TRBJ2-1
clone_size: -
d_call: -
cdr3_aa: CASSPMTRAYNEQFF
cdr3_nt: TGTGCCAGCAGCCCCATGACTAGGGCCTACAATGAGCAGTTCTTC

v_call: TRBV7-9
j_call: TRBJ1-5
clone_size: -
d_call: TRBD1
cdr3_aa: CAISEPGTGGRYSNQPQHF
cdr3_nt: TGTGCCATCTCCGAACCCGGGACAGGGGGCCGCTATAGCAATCAGCCCCAGCATTTT

v_call: TRBV19
j_call: TRBJ2-7
clone_size: -
d_call: -
cdr3_aa: CASSTRLIPYEQYF
cdr3_nt: TGTGCCAGTAGTACAAGACTAATCCCCTACGAGCAGTACTTC

v_call: TRBV5-1
j_call: TRBJ2-7
clone_size: -
d_call: -
cdr3_aa: CASSQTPSSYEQYF
cdr3_nt: TGCGCCAGCAGCCAGACACCAAGCTCCTACGAGCAGTACTTC

v_call: TRBV18
j_call: TRBJ2-5
clone_size: -
d_call: -
cdr3_aa: CASSPPGRETQYF
cdr3_nt: TGTGCCAGCTCACCACCGGGTCGGGAGACCCAGTACTTC

v_call: TRBV6-4
j_call: TRBJ2-3
clone_size: -
d_call: -
cdr3_aa: CASSDRPSGDTQYF
cdr3_nt: TGTGCCAGCAGTGACCGGCCGAGCGGAGATACGCAGTATTTT

v_call: TRBV7-8
j_call: TRBJ2-5
clone_size: -
d_call: -
cdr3_aa: CASIGGQTQETQYF
cdr3_nt: TGTGCCAGCATAGGCGGGCAGACCCAAGAGACCCAGTACTTC

v_call: TRBV2
j_call: TRBJ1-5
clone_size: -
d_call: -
cdr3_aa: CATARGGNQPQHF
cdr3_nt: TGTGCCACTGCGAGGGGGGGCAATCAGCCCCAGCATTTT

v_call: TRBV28
j_call: TRBJ2-4
clone_size: -
d_call: TRBD1
cdr3_aa: CASSPPGQGTGNIQYF
cdr3_nt: TGTGCCAGCAGTCCGCCGGGACAGGGGACGGGGAACATTCAGTACTTC